The rows below give T cell receptor beta chains drawn from one sample of a study of response to subunit inactivated influenza vaccine. Each CDR3 protein is one row after TCRdb ran MiXCR on the RT-PCR reads. The sample consists of about 500,000 distinct CDR3 sequences, 15% to 20% of them appearing once. The sequencing used CD4+ T cells sorted from PBMCs, collected roughly 24 months after vaccination. These TCRs come from a man aged 50-75 years who received an inactivated influenza vaccine. Both conserved end residues are part of each CDR3.

v_call	cdr3_aa
TRBV5-1	CASSRAPSLGQFF
TRBV7-2	CASNSDRANSGANVLTF
TRBV24-1	CATSQSGGNQPQHF
TRBV20-1	CSAIWDGRPSDQPQHF
TRBV5-1	CASSTSPGVYETQYF
TRBV3-1	CASSQVDTSGDGYTF
TRBV5-1	CASSLVGVGYNEQFF
TRBV5-6	CASSPTTSGWGGDTQYF
TRBV5-1	CASMPLGMNTEAFF
TRBV5-8	CASSPPGRGYQGQFF
TRBV6-5	CASSYRTSKPYEQYF
TRBV12-3/TRBV12-4	CASSPARDVTEAFF
TRBV7-2	CASSLYGQGTYGYTF
TRBV20-1	CSAKGLNNEQFF
TRBV20-1	CSAREPNGGYQPQHF
TRBV12-3/TRBV12-4	CASSLSGGQGKYEQYF
TRBV7-2	CASSLEGARGEAFF
TRBV20-1	CSALILGADTQYF
TRBV6-1	CATRGVASRSTDTQYF
TRBV5-1	CASSLAGGQPQHF
TRBV27	CASSRWEAREKLFF
TRBV15	CATSRGFTEAFF
TRBV7-9	CASSVGGQGQYF
TRBV20-1	CSRGAATDTQYF
TRBV19	CASSTRTGQTEAFF
TRBV20-1	CSAIGQGSPGGNQPQHF
TRBV3-1	CASSQTGTMVSTDTQYF
TRBV6-2/TRBV6-3	CASSYSTTDRTDTQYF
TRBV10-3	CAISAQGSYNEQFF
TRBV29-1	CSVELGKPDTQYF
TRBV12-3/TRBV12-4	CASRIAGAPYEQYF
TRBV7-9	CASSQDRANEKLFF
TRBV4-2	CASSQAKGSTGELFF
TRBV6-2/TRBV6-3	CASSLLTGTSYGYTF
TRBV9	CASSVTTGGLYNEQFF
TRBV11-2	CASSPTLVGTSYEQYF
TRBV19	CASSLGSSDTQYF
TRBV20-1	CSAFRLAGVELDEQYF
TRBV5-6	CASSFTTSKTQYF
TRBV2	CASRLEGTGELFF
TRBV21-1	CASSKESPGGLSRELFF
TRBV5-1	CASMSDSSYNEQFF
TRBV4-3	CASSQDKGLGQYF
TRBV12-3/TRBV12-4	CAIRASGGAGNEQFF
TRBV7-2	CASSPYRNRGEAFF
TRBV20-1	CSATRTGDNSPLHF
TRBV10-3	CAISAAPYEQYF
TRBV4-1	CASSQGGLLSSYNSPLHF
TRBV10-3	CAITRMGDTGELFF
TRBV10-1	CASRSDSFETQYF
TRBV29-1	CSAAETDTQYF
TRBV12-3/TRBV12-4	CASSSRTANEQFF